The T cell receptor beta chain under discussion was sequenced for a study of cytomegalovirus exposure and HLA in healthy donors. The length of the CDR3 is 14 residues. V dropped 1 base and J dropped 11 bases, with 15 bases sitting between them. Germline V gives CDR1 SGHRS, CDR2 YFSETQ. Primers included in the PCR were 60 Vbeta and 13 Jbeta primers. Clones were read by immunoSEQ multiplex PCR, and TCRdb kept only the in-frame ones, dropping some. The table lists 150,000 or so clones, approximately 79% of them singletons. Sequencing was done on a sample of PBMCs. V is TRBV5-1 and J is TRBJ1-4; unclear D gene. This receptor was identified in a man in his forties in good health and CMV-seropositive. The CDR3 DNA sequence: TGCGCCAGCAGCTTGAGCCTGGGAGTCGGGAAACTGTTTTTT. Amino acids: CASSLSLGVGKLFF. Combining the CDR3 with reference TRBV5-1 and TRBJ1-4 gives the whole variable domain KAGVTQTPRYLIKTRGQQVTLSCSPISGHRSVSWYQQTPGQGLQFLFEYFSETQRNKGNFPGRFSGRQFSNSRSEMNVSTLELGDSALYLCASSLSLGVGKLFFGSGTQLSVL.